The rows below give T cell receptor beta chains drawn from one sample of a study of technical replicates of blood from a handful of donors. TCRdb's copy holds only in-frame clones and misses some; the assay was immunoSEQ multiplex PCR. The sample includes approximately 97,000 clones, approximately 96% of them seen just once. What was sequenced was T cells isolated from PBMCs. The source of these receptors is a human donor in good health. The CDR3 runs from the conserved cysteine through the conserved F or W. A D gene is named only where the DNA matches it firmly.

cdr3_aa: CASAIKGLAENIQYF
cdr3_nt: TGTGCTAGTGCTATAAAGGGACTAGCGGAAAACATTCAGTACTTC
cdr3_length: 15
j_call: TRBJ2-4
v_call: TRBV12-5
d_call: TRBD2

cdr3_aa: CASKSLGADEQYF
cdr3_nt: TGTGCCAGCAAGTCCCTGGGGGCTGACGAGCAGTACTTC
cdr3_length: 13
j_call: TRBJ2-7
v_call: TRBV6-1
d_call: NA

cdr3_aa: CATGTGVTYEQYF
cdr3_nt: TGTGCCACCGGGACAGGGGTCACGTACGAGCAGTACTTC
cdr3_length: 13
j_call: TRBJ2-7
v_call: TRBV10-3
d_call: TRBD1

cdr3_aa: CASSLISVEQFF
cdr3_nt: TGTGCCAGCAGTTTGATTAGTGTTGAGCAGTTCTTC
cdr3_length: 12
j_call: TRBJ2-1
v_call: TRBV5-4
d_call: NA

cdr3_aa: CASSIVQGSGELFF
cdr3_nt: TGTGCCAGTAGTATAGTACAGGGTTCCGGGGAGCTGTTTTTT
cdr3_length: 14
j_call: TRBJ2-2
v_call: TRBV19
d_call: NA

cdr3_aa: CASSPNPGIYEQYF
cdr3_nt: TGTGCCAGCAGCCCTAATCCAGGGATCTACGAGCAGTACTTC
cdr3_length: 14
j_call: TRBJ2-7
v_call: TRBV11-3
d_call: NA

cdr3_aa: CASSYTQGRNTEAFF
cdr3_nt: TGTGCCAGCAGTTATACACAGGGGAGGAACACTGAAGCTTTCTTT
cdr3_length: 15
j_call: TRBJ1-1
v_call: TRBV6-5
d_call: TRBD1

cdr3_aa: CASRGLADEQYF
cdr3_nt: TGCGCCAGCAGGGGACTAGCCGACGAGCAGTACTTC
cdr3_length: 12
j_call: TRBJ2-7
v_call: TRBV5-1
d_call: TRBD2

cdr3_aa: CASSLRGNTEAFF
cdr3_nt: TGTGCCAGCAGCTTAAGGGGGAACACTGAAGCTTTCTTT
cdr3_length: 13
j_call: TRBJ1-1
v_call: TRBV7-7
d_call: NA

cdr3_aa: CASSYSAGARMNEQFF
cdr3_nt: TGTGCCAGCAGTTACTCCGCGGGAGCTAGGATGAATGAGCAGTTCTTC
cdr3_length: 16
j_call: TRBJ2-1
v_call: TRBV6-5
d_call: TRBD2

cdr3_aa: CAISAPTSGTEAFF
cdr3_nt: TGTGCCATCAGTGCCCCTACGAGCGGCACTGAAGCTTTCTTT
cdr3_length: 14
j_call: TRBJ1-1
v_call: TRBV10-3
d_call: NA

cdr3_aa: CASSRQGPEQYF
cdr3_nt: TGTGCCAGCAGTCGACAGGGGCCCGAGCAGTACTTC
cdr3_length: 12
j_call: TRBJ2-7
v_call: TRBV6-5
d_call: TRBD1

cdr3_aa: CASSFSQGAGGYTF
cdr3_nt: TGTGCCAGCAGCTTCTCGCAGGGGGCCGGAGGCTACACCTTC
cdr3_length: 14
j_call: TRBJ1-2
v_call: TRBV9
d_call: TRBD1

cdr3_aa: CASSLLNTGELFF
cdr3_nt: TGTGCCAGCAGCTTGCTAAACACCGGGGAGCTGTTTTTT
cdr3_length: 13
j_call: TRBJ2-2
v_call: TRBV5-4
d_call: NA

cdr3_aa: CASSARSGRGGETQYF
cdr3_nt: TGTGCCAGCAGTGCCCGAAGCGGGAGGGGCGGAGAGACCCAGTACTTC
cdr3_length: 16
j_call: TRBJ2-5
v_call: TRBV6-1
d_call: TRBD2

cdr3_aa: CARSVSGDYYEQYF
cdr3_nt: TGTGCCAGGTCGGTTAGCGGAGATTACTACGAGCAGTACTTC
cdr3_length: 14
j_call: TRBJ2-7
v_call: TRBV19
d_call: NA

cdr3_aa: CASSHSGGSYEQYF
cdr3_nt: TGTGCCAGCAGCCATTCAGGGGGTTCCTACGAGCAGTACTTC
cdr3_length: 14
j_call: TRBJ2-7
v_call: TRBV14
d_call: TRBD1

cdr3_aa: CAWSGVGQVDRELFF
cdr3_nt: TGTGCCTGGAGTGGGGTAGGACAGGTGGACCGGGAGCTGTTTTTT
cdr3_length: 15
j_call: TRBJ2-2
v_call: TRBV30
d_call: TRBD1

cdr3_aa: CASSLGGRNTGELFF
cdr3_nt: TGTGCCAGCAGTTTAGGGGGGAGGAACACCGGGGAGCTGTTTTTT
cdr3_length: 15
j_call: TRBJ2-2
v_call: TRBV27
d_call: NA